This T cell receptor (beta chain) was sequenced in a study of blood T cell repertoires in COVID-19. In the study overall: Samples of COVID-19 (acute and convalescent) were obtained from the United States, Italy and Spain. In each case, the material was cDNA or gDNA derived from T cells, B-cell-depleted T cells, or PBMCs.

The length of the CDR3 is 15 residues. Germline V CDR1 and CDR2: LNHNV, YYDKDF (reference sequence). The V and J ends lost 0 bases and 5 bases respectively, with 13 bases between them. Original handling: How many nucleated cells were present was estimated from reference gene primer amplification. The method was immunoSEQ multiplex PCR; TCRdb's version includes in-frame clones alone and lacks a portion of them. V, J and clone size derive from that table, while D and trimming were established from the DNA sequence. The profile covers 55,000 to 60,000 clones, with approximately 84% appearing a single time and 17% taken by the ten largest.

The receptor was isolated from an older man with active COVID-19. Input material: peripheral blood. The rearrangement uses TRBV15 and TRBJ2-5; D remains unclear. The CDR3 loop reads CATSRDRATRETQYF. The CDR3 DNA follows: TGTGCCACCAGCAGAGATCGTGCCACGAGGGAGACCCAGTACTTC. The whole variable domain, filled in from reference TRBV15 and TRBJ2-5, reads DAMVIQNPRYQVTQFGKPVTLSCSQTLNHNVMYWYQQKSSQAPKLLFHYYDKDFNNEADTPDNFQSRRPNTSFCFLDIRSPGLGDTAMYLCATSRDRATRETQYFGPGTRLLVL.